This TCR beta chain was sequenced for a study of glioma-infiltrating T cells. TCR alpha and beta CDR3 regions were amplified from RNA using iRepertoire nested multiplex PCR. Tissue mRNA or PBMC total RNA, roughly 90-400 ng, went into one-step reverse transcription and amplification. From the multiplex PCR reads, TCRdb called clonotypes with MiXCR, one entry per CDR3 protein. The sample shows under 130,000 distinct CDR3 sequences, approximately 28% of them seen only once. This CDR3 contains 15 residues. Germline values: CDR1 DFQATT, CDR2 SNEGSKA (reference sequence). V lost 1 base to trimming and J lost 5 bases, with 17 bases between them. This clonotype was counted many times. Its antigen remains unidentified. Study-wide results and limits: Gliomas, especially low-grade, showed above-expected tissue-blood divergence; non-neoplastic patients showed below. Tissue and blood shared very few CDR3 sequences.

This chain links TRBV20-1 with TRBJ2-5; D is possibly TRBD1 or TRBD2 (5 bases each). The TCR comes from a human donor with low-grade glioma or glioblastoma, undergoing nonglioma brain surgery, or in good health (not recorded which). Sequenced sample: glioma tissue, nonneoplastic brain tissue, or PBMCs (not recorded which). The CDR3 reads CSARAGGLPWETQYF. The CDR3 coding sequence is TGCAGTGCTAGAGCTGGGGGTCTTCCATGGGAGACCCAGTACTTC.